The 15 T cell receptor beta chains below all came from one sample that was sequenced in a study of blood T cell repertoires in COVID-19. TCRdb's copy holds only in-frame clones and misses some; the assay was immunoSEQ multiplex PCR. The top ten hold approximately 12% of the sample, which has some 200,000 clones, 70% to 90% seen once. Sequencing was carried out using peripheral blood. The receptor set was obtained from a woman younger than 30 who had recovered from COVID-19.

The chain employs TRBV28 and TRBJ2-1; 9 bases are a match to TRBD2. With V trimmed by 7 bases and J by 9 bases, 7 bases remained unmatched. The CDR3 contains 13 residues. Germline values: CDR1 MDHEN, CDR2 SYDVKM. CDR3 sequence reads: CASTVAGATEQFF. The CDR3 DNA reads TGTGCCAGCACCGTAGCGGGAGCTACTGAGCAGTTCTTC.

CDR3 sequence reads: CASSISGTRNTGELFF. CDR3 coding DNA: TGTGCCAGCAGTATCTCCGGGACTAGGAACACCGGGGAGCTGTTTTTT. This chain joins TRBV9 and TRBJ2-2; 8 bases agree with TRBD2. The germline V gene has CDR1 SGDLS and CDR2 YYNGEE. The length of the CDR3 is 16 residues. The ends lost 5 bases at V and 1 base at J; junction bases unmatched: 7.

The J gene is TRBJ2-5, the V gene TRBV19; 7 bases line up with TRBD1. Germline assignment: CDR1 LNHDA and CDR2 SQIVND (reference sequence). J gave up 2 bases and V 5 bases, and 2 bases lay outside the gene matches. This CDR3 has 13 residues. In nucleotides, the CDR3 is TGTGCCAGTAGTGTGACAGGGCAAGAGACCCAGTACTTC. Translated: CASSVTGQETQYF.

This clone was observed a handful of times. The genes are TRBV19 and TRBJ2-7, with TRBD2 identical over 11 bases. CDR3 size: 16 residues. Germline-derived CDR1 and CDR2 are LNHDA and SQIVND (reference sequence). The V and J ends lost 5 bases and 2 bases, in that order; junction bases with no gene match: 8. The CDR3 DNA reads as TGTGCCAGTAGTTTGGCTAGCGGGAGGTTCACCTACGAGCAGTACTTC. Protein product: CASSLASGRFTYEQYF.

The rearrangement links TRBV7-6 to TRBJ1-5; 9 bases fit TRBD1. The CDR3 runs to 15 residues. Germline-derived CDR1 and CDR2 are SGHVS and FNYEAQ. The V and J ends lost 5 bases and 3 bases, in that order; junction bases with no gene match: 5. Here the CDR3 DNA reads TGTGCCAGCAGCGCGGGACAGGGCGACAATCAGCCCCAGCATTTT. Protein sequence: CASSAGQGDNQPQHF. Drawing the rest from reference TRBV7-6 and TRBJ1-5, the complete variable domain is GAGVSQSPRYKVTKRGQDVALRCDPISGHVSLYWYRQALGQGPEFLTYFNYEAQQDKSGLPNDRFSAERPEGSISTLTIQRTEQRDSAMYRCASSAGQGDNQPQHFGDGTRLSIL.

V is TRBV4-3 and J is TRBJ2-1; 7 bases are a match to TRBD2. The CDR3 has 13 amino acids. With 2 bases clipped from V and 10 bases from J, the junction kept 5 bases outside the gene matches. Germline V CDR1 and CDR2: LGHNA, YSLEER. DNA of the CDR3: TGCGCCAGCAGCCAATGGGTTAGCGGGGAGCAGTTCTTC. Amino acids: CASSQWVSGEQFF.

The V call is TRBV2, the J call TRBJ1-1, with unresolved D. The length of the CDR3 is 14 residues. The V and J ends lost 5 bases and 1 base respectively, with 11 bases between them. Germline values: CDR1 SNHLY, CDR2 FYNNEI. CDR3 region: CASSPKGANTEAFF. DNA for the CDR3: TGTGCCAGCAGTCCCAAGGGAGCGAACACTGAAGCTTTCTTT.

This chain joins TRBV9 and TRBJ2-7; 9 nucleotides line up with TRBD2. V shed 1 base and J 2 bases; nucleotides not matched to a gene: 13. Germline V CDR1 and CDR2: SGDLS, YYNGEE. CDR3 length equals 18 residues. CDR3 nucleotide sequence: TGTGCCAGCAGCGTATTTTGCGGACTAGCGCCCATAACCTACGAGCAGTACTTC. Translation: CASSVFCGLAPITYEQYF.

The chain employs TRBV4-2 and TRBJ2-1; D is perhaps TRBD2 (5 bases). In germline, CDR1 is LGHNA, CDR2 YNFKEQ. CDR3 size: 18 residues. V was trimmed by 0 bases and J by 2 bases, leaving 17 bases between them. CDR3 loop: CASSQDPEAGLAYNEQFF. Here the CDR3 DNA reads TGTGCCAGCAGCCAAGATCCTGAGGCGGGCCTGGCCTACAATGAGCAGTTCTTC.

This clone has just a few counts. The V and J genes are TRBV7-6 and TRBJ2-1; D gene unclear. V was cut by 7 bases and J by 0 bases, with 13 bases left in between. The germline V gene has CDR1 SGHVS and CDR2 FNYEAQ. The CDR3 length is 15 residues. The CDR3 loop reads CASTSSESSYNEQFF. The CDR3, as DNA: TGTGCCAGCACCTCCTCGGAGAGCTCCTACAATGAGCAGTTCTTC.

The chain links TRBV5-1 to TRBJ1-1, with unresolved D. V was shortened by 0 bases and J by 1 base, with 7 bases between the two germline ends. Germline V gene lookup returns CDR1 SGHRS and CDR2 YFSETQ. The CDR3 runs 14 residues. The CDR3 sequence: CASSLVTPNTEAFF. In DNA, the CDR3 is TGCGCCAGCAGCTTGGTGACACCGAACACTGAAGCTTTCTTT.

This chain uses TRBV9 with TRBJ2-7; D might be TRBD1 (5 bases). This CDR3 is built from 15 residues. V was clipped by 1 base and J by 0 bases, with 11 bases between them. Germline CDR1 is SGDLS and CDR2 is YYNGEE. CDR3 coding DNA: TGTGCCAGCAGCGTAACAGGTTCGCACTCCTACGAGCAGTACTTC. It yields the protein CASSVTGSHSYEQYF.

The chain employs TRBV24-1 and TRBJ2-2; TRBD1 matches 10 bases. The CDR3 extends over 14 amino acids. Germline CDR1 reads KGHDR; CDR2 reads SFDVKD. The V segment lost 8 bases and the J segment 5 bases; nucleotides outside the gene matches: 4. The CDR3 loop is CATKGTGETGELFF. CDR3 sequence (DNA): TGTGCCACCAAGGGGACAGGGGAAACCGGGGAGCTGTTTTTT.

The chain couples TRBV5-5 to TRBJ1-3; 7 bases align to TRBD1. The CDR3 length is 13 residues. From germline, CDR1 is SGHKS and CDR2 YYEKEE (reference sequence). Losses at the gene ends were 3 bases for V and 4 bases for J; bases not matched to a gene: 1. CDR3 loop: CASSWGQGNTIYF. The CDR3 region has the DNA TGTGCCAGCAGCTGGGGACAGGGAAACACCATATATTTT.

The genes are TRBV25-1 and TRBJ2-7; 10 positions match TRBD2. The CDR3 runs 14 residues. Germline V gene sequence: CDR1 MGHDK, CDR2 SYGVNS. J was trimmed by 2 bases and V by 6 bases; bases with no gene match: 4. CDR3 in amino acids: CASSETSGTYEQYF. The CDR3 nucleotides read TGTGCCAGCAGCGAAACTAGCGGGACCTACGAGCAGTACTTC.